This T cell receptor (beta chain) was recovered during a study of spatial heterogeneity in lung cancer. Study-wide context: Where available, sequencing covered follow-up PBMC samples, taken at a median of around two years after resection. Raw reads showed each unique TCR and UMI combination turning up more than ten times on average.

V was shortened by 3 bases and J by 5 bases, with 13 bases between the two germline ends. The CDR3 runs to 14 residues. TCR cDNA molecules were tagged individually, and each one carried a unique molecular identifier. TCRdb re-derived calls from the 5' RACE reads in MiXCR, one entry per CDR3 protein. Among 30,000 to 35,000 distinct CDR3 sequences listed, roughly a tenth were seen once. In its sample, this clonotype was seen many times. The time point here: blood at routine non-recurrence follow-up after resection. Unsorted whole RNA from tumor, nontumor lung or frozen PBMC underwent sequencing. This receptor was identified in a female donor with early-stage non-small cell lung cancer. Sequenced here: PBMCs, sampled at follow-up. This chain connects TRBV12-3 or TRBV12-4 to TRBJ1-1; TRBD1 might be the D (5 bases). CDR3 DNA: TGTGCCAGCAGTTTTGGGGACGAGAGGACTGAAGCTTTCTTT. It codes for CASSFGDERTEAFF.